The 5 T cell receptor beta chains in this list originate from one sample, sequenced in a study of shared clonotypes between healthy human individuals. Some clones are missing from TCRdb's copy, which holds only in-frame ones; the method was immunoSEQ multiplex PCR. The table lists some 2 million clones, about 94% of them singletons. Naivety among CD8 cells was defined by CD45RO negativity and positive CCR7 selection, thereby excluding terminally differentiated effector memory CD45RA+ cells. The sample comprised naive CD8+ T cells sorted from blood. These receptors originate from a man between 18 and 29 years old in good health.

The genes are TRBV29-1 and TRBJ2-2, with 7 positions matching TRBD1. CDR3 length: 13 residues. After removal of 7 bases from V and 3 bases from J, the junction contained 5 bases not matched to a gene. Germline loops: CDR1 SQVTM, CDR2 ANQGSEA. The CDR3 coding sequence is TGCAGCGCGAAGGGGGCGGACACCGGGGAGCTGTTTTTT. It is translated as CSAKGADTGELFF.

This clone was picked up one time. This rearrangement joins TRBV6-5 to TRBJ2-7; TRBD1 matches at 8 bases. The CDR3 has 15 amino acids. Germline lookup yields CDR1 MNHEY and CDR2 SVGAGI. The ends lost 6 bases at V and 6 bases at J; junction bases unmatched: 13. CDR3 nucleotides: TGTGCCAGCAGCCCCGGACAGGGTATGAGCATCGAGCAGTACTTC. Translated: CASSPGQGMSIEQYF.

V gene TRBV9 combines with J gene TRBJ2-3, with TRBD2 as a possible D gene (6 bases). Trimming cost V 4 bases and J 2 bases, with 14 bases left between them. The CDR3 length is 15 residues. CDR1 is SGDLS, CDR2 YYNGEE, per germline. The CDR3 spells CASSTGTLITDTQYF. The CDR3 nucleotides are TGTGCCAGCAGCACCGGGACTCTGATCACAGATACGCAGTATTTT.

V usage is TRBV6-5 and J usage is TRBJ2-1; D possibly corresponds to TRBD1 (6 bases). The CDR3 is 15 amino acids. The germline CDR1 and CDR2 sequences are MNHEY and SVGAGI. Trimming pared 0 bases from V and 8 bases from J, leaving 14 bases between. The chain's CDR3 is CASSYSGATIHEQFF. CDR3 bases: TGTGCCAGCAGTTACTCGGGGGCTACGATCCATGAGCAGTTCTTC.

The chain uses TRBV27 and TRBJ1-1; maybe TRBD1 (5 bases). The ends were cut back, 6 bases at V and 0 bases at J, with 14 bases in the middle. The length of the CDR3 is 15 residues. The germline V gene has CDR1 MNHEY and CDR2 SMNVEV (reference sequence). CDR3: CASRAPGLMNTEAFF. CDR3 DNA sequence: TGTGCCAGCAGAGCCCCGGGACTGATGAACACTGAAGCTTTCTTT.